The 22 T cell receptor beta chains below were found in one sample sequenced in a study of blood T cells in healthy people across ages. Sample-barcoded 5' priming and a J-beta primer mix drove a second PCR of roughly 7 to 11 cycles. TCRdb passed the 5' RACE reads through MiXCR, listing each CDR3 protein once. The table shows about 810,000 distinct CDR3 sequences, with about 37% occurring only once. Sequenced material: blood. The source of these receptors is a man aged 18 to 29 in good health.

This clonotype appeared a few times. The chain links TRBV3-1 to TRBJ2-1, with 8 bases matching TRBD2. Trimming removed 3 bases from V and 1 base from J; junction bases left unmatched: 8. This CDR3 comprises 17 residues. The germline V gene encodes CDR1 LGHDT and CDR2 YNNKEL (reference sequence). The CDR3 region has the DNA TGTGCCAGCAGCCACTCGGGGGGGGCCCCATCCTACAATGAGCAGTTCTTC. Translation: CASSHSGGAPSYNEQFF.

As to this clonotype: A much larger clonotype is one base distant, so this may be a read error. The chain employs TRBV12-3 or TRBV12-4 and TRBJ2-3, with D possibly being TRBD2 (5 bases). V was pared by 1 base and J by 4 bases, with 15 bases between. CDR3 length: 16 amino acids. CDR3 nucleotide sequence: TGTGCCAGCAGTTTAGGACCAGGACTGGGCGCAGATACGCAGTATTTT. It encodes CASSLGPGLGADTQYF.

CDR3 DNA: TGTGCCAGCACGAAGGGGACATACACCGGGGAGCTGTTTTTT. The encoded protein is CASTKGTYTGELFF. The chain employs TRBV12-3 or TRBV12-4 and TRBJ2-2, with D tentatively TRBD1 (6 bases). CDR3 length: 14 residues. Trimming left V 7 bases short and J 3 bases short, with 12 bases between.

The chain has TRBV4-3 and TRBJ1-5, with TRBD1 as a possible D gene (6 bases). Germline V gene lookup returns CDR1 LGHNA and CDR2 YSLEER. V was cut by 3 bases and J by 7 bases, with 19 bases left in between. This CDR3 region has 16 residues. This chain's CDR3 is CASSQDVGGFGQPQHF. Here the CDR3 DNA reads TGCGCCAGCAGCCAGGACGTAGGGGGGTTCGGACAGCCCCAGCATTTT.

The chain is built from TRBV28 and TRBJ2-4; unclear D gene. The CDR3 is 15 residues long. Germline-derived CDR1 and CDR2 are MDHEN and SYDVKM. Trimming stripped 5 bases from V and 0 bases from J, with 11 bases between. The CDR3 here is CASSRERLAKNIQYF. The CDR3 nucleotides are TGTGCCAGCAGTAGGGAACGGCTAGCCAAAAACATTCAGTACTTC.

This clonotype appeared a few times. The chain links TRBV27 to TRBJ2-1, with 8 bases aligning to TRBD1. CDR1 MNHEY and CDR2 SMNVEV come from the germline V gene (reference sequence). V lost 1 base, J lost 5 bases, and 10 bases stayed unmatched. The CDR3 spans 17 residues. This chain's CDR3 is CASSLLTRTGLNNEQFF. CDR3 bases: TGTGCCAGCAGTTTATTAACTCGGACAGGGTTGAACAATGAGCAGTTCTTC.

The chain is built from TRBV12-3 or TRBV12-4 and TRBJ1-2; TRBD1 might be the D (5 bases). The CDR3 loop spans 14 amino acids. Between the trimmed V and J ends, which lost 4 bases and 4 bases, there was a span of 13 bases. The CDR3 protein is CASSSGGDPYGYTF. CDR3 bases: TGTGCCAGCAGTTCCGGGGGGGACCCCTATGGCTACACCTTC.

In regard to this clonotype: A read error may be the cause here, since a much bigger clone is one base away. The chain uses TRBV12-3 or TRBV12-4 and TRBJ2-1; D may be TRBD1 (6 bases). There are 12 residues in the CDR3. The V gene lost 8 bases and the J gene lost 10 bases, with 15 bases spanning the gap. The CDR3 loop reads CASSWTAYEQFF. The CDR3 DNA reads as TGTGCCAGCTCCTGGACAGCCTACGAGCAGTTCTTC.

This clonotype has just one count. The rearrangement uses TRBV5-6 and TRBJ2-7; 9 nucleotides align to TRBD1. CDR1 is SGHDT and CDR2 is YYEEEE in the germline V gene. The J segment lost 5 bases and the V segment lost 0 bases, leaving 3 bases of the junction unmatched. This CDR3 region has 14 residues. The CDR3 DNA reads TGTGCCAGCAGCTTGGGGACAGGGGTCGACGAGCAGTACTTC. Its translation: CASSLGTGVDEQYF.

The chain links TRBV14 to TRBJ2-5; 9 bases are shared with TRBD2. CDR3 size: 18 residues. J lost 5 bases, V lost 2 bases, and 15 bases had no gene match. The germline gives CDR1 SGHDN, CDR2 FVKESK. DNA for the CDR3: TGTGCCAGCAGCCAACAACGGCTAGCGGGGAAGATAAGGGAGACCCAGTACTTC. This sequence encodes CASSQQRLAGKIRETQYF.

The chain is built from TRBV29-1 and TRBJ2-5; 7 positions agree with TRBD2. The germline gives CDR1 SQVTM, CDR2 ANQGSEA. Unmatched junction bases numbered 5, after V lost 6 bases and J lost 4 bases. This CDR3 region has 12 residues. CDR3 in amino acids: CSVREGSETQYF. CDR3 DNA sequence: TGCAGCGTGAGGGAGGGGTCAGAGACCCAGTACTTC.

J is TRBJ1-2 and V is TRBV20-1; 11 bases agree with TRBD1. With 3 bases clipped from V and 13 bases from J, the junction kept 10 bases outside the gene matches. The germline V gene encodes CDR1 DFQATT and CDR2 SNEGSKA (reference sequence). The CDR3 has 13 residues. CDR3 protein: CSASWTGGAGCTF. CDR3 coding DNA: TGCAGTGCTAGCTGGACAGGGGGCGCCGGTTGCACCTTC.

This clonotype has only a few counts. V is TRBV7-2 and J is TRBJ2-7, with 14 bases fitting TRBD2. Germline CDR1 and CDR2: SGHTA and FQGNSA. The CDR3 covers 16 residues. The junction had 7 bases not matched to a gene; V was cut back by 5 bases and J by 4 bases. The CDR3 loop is CASSHPRTSGRYEQYF. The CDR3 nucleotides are TGTGCCAGCAGCCACCCCAGGACTAGCGGGAGGTACGAGCAGTACTTC.

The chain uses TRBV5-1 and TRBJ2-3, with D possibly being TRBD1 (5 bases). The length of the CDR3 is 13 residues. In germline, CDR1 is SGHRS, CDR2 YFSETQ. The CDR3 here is CVGRVMGTDTQYF. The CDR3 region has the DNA TGCGTCGGCAGGGTTATGGGAACAGATACGCAGTATTTT.

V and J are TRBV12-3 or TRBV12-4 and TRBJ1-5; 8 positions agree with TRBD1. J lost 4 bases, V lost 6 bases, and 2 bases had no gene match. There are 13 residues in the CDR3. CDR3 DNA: TGTGCCAGCAGGACAGGGGAGAATCAGCCCCAGCATTTT. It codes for CASRTGENQPQHF.

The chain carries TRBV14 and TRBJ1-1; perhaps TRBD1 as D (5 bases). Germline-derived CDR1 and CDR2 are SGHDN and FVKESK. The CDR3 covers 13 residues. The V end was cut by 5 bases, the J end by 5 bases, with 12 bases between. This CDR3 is CASSLTEGTEAFF. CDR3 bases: TGTGCCAGCAGCTTGACAGAGGGGACTGAAGCTTTCTTT.

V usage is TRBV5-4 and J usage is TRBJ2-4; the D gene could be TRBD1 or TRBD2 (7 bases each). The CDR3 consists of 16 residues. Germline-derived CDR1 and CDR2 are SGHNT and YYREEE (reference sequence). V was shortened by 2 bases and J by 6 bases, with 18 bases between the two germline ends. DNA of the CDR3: TGTGCCAGCAGCTTAACTGGGAGGGGGCCGGGAAACATTCAGTACTTC. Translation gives CASSLTGRGPGNIQYF.

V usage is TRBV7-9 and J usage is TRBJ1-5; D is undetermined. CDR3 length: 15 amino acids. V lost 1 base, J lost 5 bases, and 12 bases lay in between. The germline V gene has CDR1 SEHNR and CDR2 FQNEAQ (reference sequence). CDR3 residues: CASSLVDGLYQPQHF. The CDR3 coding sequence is TGTGCCAGCAGCTTAGTGGATGGGTTGTATCAGCCCCAGCATTTT. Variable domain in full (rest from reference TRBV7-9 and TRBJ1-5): DTGVSQNPRHKITKRGQNVTFRCDPISEHNRLYWYRQTLGQGPEFLTYFQNEAQLEKSRLLSDRFSAERPKGSFSTLEIQRTEQGDSAMYLCASSLVDGLYQPQHFGDGTRLSIL.

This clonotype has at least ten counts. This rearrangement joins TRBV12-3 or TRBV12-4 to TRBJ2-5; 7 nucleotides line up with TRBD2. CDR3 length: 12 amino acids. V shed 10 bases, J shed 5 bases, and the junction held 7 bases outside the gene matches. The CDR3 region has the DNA TGTGCCACCTTGACTAGCAGGGAGACCCAGTACTTC. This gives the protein CATLTSRETQYF.

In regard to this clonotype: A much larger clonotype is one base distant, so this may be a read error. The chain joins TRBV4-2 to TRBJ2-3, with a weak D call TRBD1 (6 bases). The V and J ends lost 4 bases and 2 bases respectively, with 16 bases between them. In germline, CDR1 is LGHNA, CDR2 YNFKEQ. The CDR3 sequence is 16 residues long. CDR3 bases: TGTGCCAGCAGCCTAGGGAGCAGGGGATTCACAGATACGCAGTATTTT. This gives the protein CASSLGSRGFTDTQYF.

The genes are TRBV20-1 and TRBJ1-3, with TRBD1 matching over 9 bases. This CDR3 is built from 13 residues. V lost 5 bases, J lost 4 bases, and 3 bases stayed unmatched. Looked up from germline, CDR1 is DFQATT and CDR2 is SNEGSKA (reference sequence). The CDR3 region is CSALTGGGNTIYF. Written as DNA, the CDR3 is TGCAGTGCTTTAACAGGGGGCGGAAACACCATATATTTT.

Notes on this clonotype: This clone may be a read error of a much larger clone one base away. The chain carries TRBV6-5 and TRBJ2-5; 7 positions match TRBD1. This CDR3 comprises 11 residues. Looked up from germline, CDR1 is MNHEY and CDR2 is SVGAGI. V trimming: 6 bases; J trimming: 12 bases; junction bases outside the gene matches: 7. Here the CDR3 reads CASRALDREYF. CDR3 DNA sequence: TGTGCCAGCAGAGCTTTAGACAGGGAGTACTTC.